These T cell receptor beta chains were read from a single sample in a study of blood T cell repertoires in COVID-19. The data were produced by immunoSEQ multiplex PCR, yet TCRdb's version contains in-frame clones alone and is incomplete. The repertoire includes approximately 150,000 clones, approximately 87% of them detected once, and about 2% sits in the top ten. The sequenced sample consisted of peripheral blood. The source is a man between 65 and 85 years old with active COVID-19. Each CDR3 is given with its conserved first and last residue. A D gene is named only where the DNA matches it firmly. Clone size appears in some rows only: once, few, many, or a class for an expanded clone.

D gene	clone size	J gene	V gene	CDR3 protein	CDR3 DNA
TRBD1	-	TRBJ1-2	TRBV5-4	CASSSKQGDYGYTF	TGTGCCAGCAGCTCGAAGCAGGGGGACTATGGCTACACCTTC
-	-	TRBJ2-5	TRBV3-1/TRBV3-2	CASSQEAGRRGETQYF	TGTGCCAGCAGCCAAGAAGCAGGCCGCCGGGGAGAGACCCAGTACTTC
TRBD1	-	TRBJ1-1	TRBV19	CASSIRGPNTEAFF	TGTGCCAGTAGTATAAGGGGGCCGAACACTGAAGCTTTCTTT
TRBD2	-	TRBJ2-5	TRBV7-2	CASSLGFSGRTETQYF	TGTGCCAGCAGCTTAGGCTTTAGCGGGAGGACGGAGACCCAGTACTTC
-	-	TRBJ2-1	TRBV2	CASSVGSREPYNEQFF	TGTGCCAGCAGTGTTGGGTCACGGGAGCCCTACAATGAGCAGTTCTTC
-	few	TRBJ2-7	TRBV4-1	CASSQEGSSYEQYF	TGCGCCAGCAGCCAAGAGGGGAGCTCCTACGAGCAGTACTTC
-	-	TRBJ2-7	TRBV27	CASSLVQASSGEQYF	TGTGCCAGCAGTTTAGTCCAGGCGTCGTCGGGGGAGCAGTACTTC
TRBD2	-	TRBJ2-7	TRBV5-4	CASSPVASGAYEQYF	TGTGCCAGCAGCCCCGTGGCTAGCGGGGCCTACGAGCAGTACTTC
-	-	TRBJ2-6	TRBV7-2	CASSLARGIGPGANVLTF	TGTGCCAGCAGCTTAGCTAGGGGGATAGGCCCTGGGGCCAACGTCCTGACTTTC
TRBD1	-	TRBJ1-5	TRBV7-2	CASSPDRDNQPQHF	TGTGCCAGCAGCCCTGACAGGGATAATCAGCCCCAGCATTTT
-	-	TRBJ1-6	TRBV4-1	CASSQEGVNSPLHF	TGCGCCAGCAGCCAAGAGGGAGTCAATTCACCCCTCCACTTT
-	few	TRBJ1-1	TRBV5-4	CASSLAGRGGTEAFF	TGTGCCAGCAGCTTGGCCGGAAGGGGGGGCACTGAAGCTTTCTTT
TRBD2	-	TRBJ2-1	TRBV6-6	CASSGLAGEKGNEQFF	TGTGCCAGCAGCGGACTAGCGGGAGAGAAGGGCAATGAGCAGTTCTTC
-	-	TRBJ2-3	TRBV20-1	CSASRGSTSADTQYF	TGCAGTGCTAGTCGGGGATCCACGTCCGCAGATACGCAGTATTTT